This paragraph reports one TCR beta chain. This CDR3 spans 16 amino acids. CDR1 and CDR2 from the germline V gene are MDHEN and SYDVKM. The V and J ends lost 5 bases and 2 bases, in that order; junction bases with no gene match: 10. TCRdb itself ran the 5' RACE reads through MiXCR, one entry per CDR3 protein. The data hold hundreds of thousands of distinct CDR3 sequences, with approximately 9% observed a single time. This specimen belongs to a study of identical twins. These same records also appear under a second study, on yellow fever vaccine responses in identical twins.

The clonotype was recovered from a woman younger than 30 in good health. Source material: PBMCs. This chain joins TRBV28 and TRBJ2-3, with 7 bases identical to TRBD2. The CDR3 DNA sequence: TGTGCCAGCAGTACAAGCGGGACGCTAAACACAGATACGCAGTATTTT. This sequence encodes CASSTSGTLNTDTQYF.